A selection of T cell receptor beta chains follows, all from one sample in a study of tumor-infiltrating lymphocytes in primary liver carcinoma. Using its own MiXCR run on the multiplex PCR reads, TCRdb lists one record per CDR3 protein. The sample shows about 120,000 distinct CDR3 sequences, 65% to 75% of them seen only once. Sequencing used tumor-adjacent normal liver tissue. The receptors originated from a woman aged 55 to 70 with primary liver carcinoma and hepatitis B virus infection. The CDR3 runs from the conserved cysteine through the conserved F or W. A D gene is named only where the DNA matches it firmly. Clone size, where shown, is once, few, many, or a class for clones that have expanded.

v_call,j_call,clone_size,d_call,cdr3_nt,cdr3_aa
TRBV12-3/TRBV12-4,TRBJ2-5,.,TRBD1,TGTGCCAACAGTTCTCTACCGGGACAGGGGCAAGAAACCCAGTACTTC,CANSSLPGQGQETQYF
TRBV6-1,TRBJ2-2,.,TRBD1,TGTGCCAGCAGTACAGGGGGCAACACCGGGGAACTGTTTTTT,CASSTGGNTGELFF
TRBV11-2,TRBJ2-3,.,.,TGTGCCAGCAGCTTAGGGGAGGGGGCGTCCGCAGATACACAGTATTTT,CASSLGEGASADTQYF
TRBV11-2,TRBJ2-3,.,TRBD2,TGTGCCAGCAGCCATGGTAGCGGGGGTTTGTCAGATACGAAGAATTTT,CASSHGSGGLSDTKNF
TRBV29-1,TRBJ2-7,many,.,TGCAGCGTTGCTCCGGGAACCTACGAGCAGTACTTC,CSVAPGTYEQYF
TRBV4-1,TRBJ2-5,many,.,TGCGCCAGCAGCCAAGCTTTCGGCGTAACGTACCAAGAGACCCAGTACTTC,CASSQAFGVTYQETQYF
TRBV7-3,TRBJ2-1,.,TRBD2,TGTGCCAGCAGCTGGTCTTCTAGCGGGAGCAATGAGCAGTTCTTC,CASSWSSSGSNEQFF
TRBV4-1,TRBJ2-1,.,TRBD2,TGCGCCAGCAGCCCAACTCCCGGGACTAGCTTCAAGAGCTCCTACAATGAGCAGTTCTTC,CASSPTPGTSFKSSYNEQFF
TRBV6-5,TRBJ1-1,.,.,TGTGCCAGCAGTTACTCAGCCAGAAACACTGAAGCTTTCTTT,CASSYSARNTEAFF
TRBV29-1,TRBJ1-1,.,.,TGCATCGTTGGGGAGGTTGAAGCTTTCTTT,CIVGEVEAFF
TRBV5-1,TRBJ2-1,.,.,TGCGCCAGCGGCTCGGAAGCACTTAGCTTCTACAATGAGCAGTTCTTC,CASGSEALSFYNEQFF
TRBV7-9,TRBJ2-3,few,.,TGTGCCAGCAGCCCTCGAAGACAGAGCACAGATACGCGGTATTTT,CASSPRRQSTDTRYF
TRBV28,TRBJ2-7,many,.,TGTGCCAGCTGTGGGACCCCTTGGGGGGCTTTTATCGACGAGCAGTACTTC,CASCGTPWGAFIDEQYF
TRBV12-3/TRBV12-4,TRBJ1-4,many,TRBD1,TGTGCCAGCAGTTTGGTCTGGGGCAGGGGGGGTGAAAAACTGTTTTTT,CASSLVWGRGGEKLFF
TRBV12-3/TRBV12-4,TRBJ1-1,.,.,TGTGCCAGCAGTTCCCGGACAGAGAACGCTGAAGCTTTCTTT,CASSSRTENAEAFF
TRBV5-1,TRBJ2-2,many,TRBD1,TGCGCCAGCAGCTGGAGTCCAGGGGGCAACACCGGGGAGCTGTTTTTT,CASSWSPGGNTGELFF
TRBV10-3,TRBJ2-3,many,.,TGTGCCATCAGTGAGGGGAAGGATACGCAGTATTTT,CAISEGKDTQYF
TRBV12-3/TRBV12-4,TRBJ2-3,many,.,TGTGCCAGCAGTTTCTCCGGAGGCACAGATACGCAGTATTTT,CASSFSGGTDTQYF
TRBV5-4,TRBJ2-1,many,.,TGTGCCAGCAGCCAGGGGACCGAGCAGTTCTTC,CASSQGTEQFF
TRBV7-9,TRBJ2-7,.,.,TGTGCCAGCAGCTTAGGGGGGGCACGCGGCAAGCAGTACTTC,CASSLGGARGKQYF
TRBV4-2,TRBJ2-1,.,.,TGTGCCAGCAGCCAAAAGGGGCTGGGGGGATATGAGTTGTTCTTC,CASSQKGLGGYELFF
TRBV12-3/TRBV12-4,TRBJ2-1,.,TRBD2,TGTGCCAGTAGTTTACTAGCGAACCATGAGCAGTTCTTC,CASSLLANHEQFF
TRBV20-1,TRBJ2-1,many,TRBD1,TGCAGTGCCCGAATCCCCTCCCGAGGGGGCCAGGTTGAGCAGTTCTTC,CSARIPSRGGQVEQFF
TRBV4-1,TRBJ2-7,.,TRBD1,TGCGCCAGCAGCTACCCGGGACAGGGGCCGCGGGAGCAGTGCTTC,CASSYPGQGPREQCF
TRBV5-1,TRBJ2-6,.,.,TGCGCTAGCAGCTTGGCCGGGGCTGGGGCCAAAGTCCTGACTTTC,CASSLAGAGAKVLTF
TRBV6-1,TRBJ1-2,.,.,TGTGCCAGCAGTCGGGGGGGGACGGAAGCGTTACGGGATGGCTGCACCTTC,CASSRGGTEALRDGCTF
TRBV7-3,TRBJ2-5,.,.,TGTGCCAGCAGCTTAGCTACACGAGAGACCCAGTACTTC,CASSLATRETQYF
TRBV29-1,TRBJ2-4,.,.,TGCAGCGTGACCTTGGGTGCTTTTGGTAAGGGCGTTCGGTACTTC,CSVTLGAFGKGVRYF
TRBV7-3,TRBJ2-3,.,.,TGTGCCAGCAGCTCGGCCAGATCAGATACGCAGTATTTT,CASSSARSDTQYF
TRBV29-1,TRBJ2-1,.,.,TGCAGCGTTGGTCTAGTGGAATGGTTCAATGAGCAGTTCTTC,CSVGLVEWFNEQFF
TRBV28,TRBJ2-1,.,.,TGTGCCAGCAGCAAGGGGTACTTTTACAATGAGCAGTTCTTC,CASSKGYFYNEQFF
TRBV6-2/TRBV6-3,TRBJ2-4,many,TRBD1,TGTGCCAGCAGTTGGGGGCGTAGGGGGCGAGACTTC,CASSWGRRGRDF
TRBV11-2,TRBJ2-1,.,.,TGTGCCAGCAGCTCAGGTTTTCTAGCAGACTACATTGAGCAGTTCTTC,CASSSGFLADYIEQFF
TRBV12-3/TRBV12-4,TRBJ2-7,.,.,TGTGCCAGCAATTTATGGGGAGGAAAAGCCTACGAGCAGTACTTC,CASNLWGGKAYEQYF
TRBV5-6,TRBJ1-1,.,TRBD1,TGTGCCAGAAGTTACCAGGGGGCCAGGAACACTGAAGCCTTCTTT,CARSYQGARNTEAFF
TRBV11-1,TRBJ2-1,medium-sized,.,TGTGCCAGCAGTCCGCCGGCTTACAATGAGCAGTTCTTC,CASSPPAYNEQFF
TRBV6-1,TRBJ1-2,.,.,TGTGCCACCCGGGACAAAGTACCCCTATCGTTTACCTTC,CATRDKVPLSFTF
TRBV9,TRBJ2-1,few,TRBD2,TGTGCCAGCAGCGAGAGCGGGATCTCCTACAATGAGCAGTTCTTC,CASSESGISYNEQFF
TRBV7-8,TRBJ1-5,.,.,TGTGCCAACAGCTTAGAGGCATGGGGCTATGGAGGGCCCCAGCATTTT,CANSLEAWGYGGPQHF
TRBV5-5,TRBJ1-5,.,.,TGTGCCTGCAGCTTGGGAGGGCAGCCCCAGCAATTT,CACSLGGQPQQF
TRBV12-3/TRBV12-4,TRBJ2-1,.,.,TGTACCAGCTGTAAAGTTGTGTGGGGGAGCGACAATGAGCAGTTCTTC,CTSCKVVWGSDNEQFF
TRBV12-3/TRBV12-4,TRBJ1-1,.,.,TGTGCCAGCAATTTGGGTATGACTGAAGCTTTCTTT,CASNLGMTEAFF
TRBV5-1,TRBJ2-7,many,.,TGCGCCAGCAGCCCCGGGACGATGAGCTCCTACGAGCAGTACTTC,CASSPGTMSSYEQYF
TRBV29-1,TRBJ2-3,many,.,TGCAGCGTTGAGCGGAGGGATACGCAGTATTTT,CSVERRDTQYF
TRBV2,TRBJ2-1,.,.,TGTGCCAGCAGACCCACGGCTGGTGGCTACAATGAGCAGTTCTTC,CASRPTAGGYNEQFF
TRBV6-5,TRBJ2-7,.,.,TGTGTCAGCAGTTACGGGGGTAAGGGCTACGAGCTGTACTTC,CVSSYGGKGYELYF
TRBV6-2/TRBV6-3,TRBJ1-5,.,.,TGTACCAGCAAATTTCAGGACAATCAGCTCCAGCATTTT,CTSKFQDNQLQHF
TRBV28,TRBJ2-3,many,.,TGTGCCAGCACCGAAGGGAGACTAGGCATGGGAGATACGCAGTATTTT,CASTEGRLGMGDTQYF